A single sample is the source of the 15 T cell receptor beta chains below, sequenced in a study of OX40 agonist ivuxolimab in advanced cancers. Using immunoSEQ multiplex PCR, the repertoire was profiled, and TCRdb retains in-frame clones only, with some absent. The data hold about 89,000 clones, with 70% to 90% observed a single time. The sample in question was CD4+ or CD8+ T cells sorted from blood, obtained in a trial of the OX40 agonist ivuxolimab. All receptors come from an adult with an advanced solid tumor such as melanoma, head and neck, liver or kidney cancer.

The rearrangement links TRBV5-8 to TRBJ1-1, with 7 bases fitting TRBD1. The CDR3 contains 17 residues. With 5 bases clipped from V and 1 base from J, the junction kept 14 bases outside the gene matches. The germline gives CDR1 SGHTS, CDR2 YDEGEE. CDR3 amino acids: CASSTRIAGGSNTEAFF. As DNA, the CDR3 is TGTGCCAGCAGTACGCGGATCGCAGGGGGTTCGAACACTGAAGCTTTCTTT.

This chain uses TRBV19 with TRBJ1-5, with D perhaps TRBD1 (5 bases). Germline CDR1 is LNHDA and CDR2 is SQIVND (reference sequence). V lost 6 bases, J lost 6 bases, and 12 bases lay in between. CDR3 length: 13 residues. DNA of the CDR3: TGTGCCAGTAGGGGTGGGGGGACTCAGCCCCAGCATTTT. Translating it yields CASRGGGTQPQHF.

V gene TRBV18 combines with J gene TRBJ1-6; tentative D call: TRBD1 (6 bases). Germline V gives CDR1 KGHSH, CDR2 LQKENI. V lost 6 bases, J lost 3 bases, and 12 bases lay in between. The CDR3 has 15 residues. The CDR3 region has the DNA TGTGCCAGCTCCTTACAGGGTGACTATAATTCACCCCTCCACTTT. Amino acid sequence: CASSLQGDYNSPLHF.

This clone was recorded a few times. The chain joins TRBV29-1 to TRBJ1-1; D is undetermined. The germline V gene has CDR1 SQVTM and CDR2 ANQGSEA. The CDR3 spans 12 residues. The ends were cut back, 7 bases at V and 0 bases at J, with 9 bases in the middle. CDR3 sequence: CSGYSLNTEAFF. Written as DNA, the CDR3 is TGCAGCGGTTACAGTTTGAACACTGAAGCTTTCTTT.

The rearrangement links TRBV4-2 to TRBJ2-5; 14 positions agree with TRBD2. The CDR3 has 18 residues. With 1 base clipped from V and 5 bases from J, the junction kept 9 bases outside the gene matches. Germline assignment: CDR1 LGHNA and CDR2 YNFKEQ. The CDR3 nucleotides are TGTGCCAGCAGCCAAGCCGGGACTAGCGGGGGTAGACCGGAGACCCAGTACTTC. It codes for CASSQAGTSGGRPETQYF.

This chain uses TRBV7-2 with TRBJ1-5; D ambiguous. V was cut by 3 bases and J by 4 bases, with 7 bases left in between. CDR1 is SGHTA, CDR2 FQGNSA, per germline. The CDR3 covers 13 residues. CDR3 loop: CASSFGGNQPQHF. The DNA for the CDR3 is TGTGCCAGCAGCTTCGGAGGGAATCAGCCCCAGCATTTT.

V and J are TRBV4-3 and TRBJ1-4; D remains unclear. V shed 0 bases and J shed 0 bases, with 11 bases lying between them. The CDR3 has 17 residues. Looked up from germline, CDR1 is LGHNA and CDR2 is YSLEER. In nucleotides, the CDR3 is TGCGCCAGCAGCCAAGATGGGCCGGAATCAACTAATGAAAAACTGTTTTTT. It specifies CASSQDGPESTNEKLFF.

This clone occurred a few times. The chain combines TRBV9 with TRBJ2-3, with 7 nucleotides matching TRBD2. Per germline, CDR1 SGDLS and CDR2 YYNGEE. Trimming removed 4 bases from V and 7 bases from J; junction bases left unmatched: 21. The CDR3 length is 18 residues. CDR3 residues: CASSHLRILAAFRHTQYF. As DNA, the CDR3 is TGTGCCAGCAGCCACCTCCGGATTCTAGCGGCCTTTAGGCATACGCAGTATTTT.

The chain has TRBV9 and TRBJ2-3; D remains unclear. Germline CDR1 SGDLS, CDR2 YYNGEE. Trimming pared 7 bases from V and 4 bases from J, leaving 13 bases between. The CDR3 extends over 13 amino acids. This CDR3 is CASAQALPDTQYF. The CDR3 nucleotides read TGTGCCAGCGCGCAGGCGCTACCAGATACGCAGTATTTT.

The chain links TRBV5-1 to TRBJ1-1; the D is unclear. This CDR3 has 14 residues. Trimming pared 0 bases from V and 5 bases from J, leaving 11 bases between. Looked up from germline, CDR1 is SGHRS and CDR2 is YFSETQ. The CDR3 loop is CASSLERVTTEAFF. The CDR3, as DNA: TGCGCCAGCAGCTTGGAACGGGTGACGACTGAAGCTTTCTTT. Drawing the rest from reference TRBV5-1 and TRBJ1-1, the complete variable domain is KAGVTQTPRYLIKTRGQQVTLSCSPISGHRSVSWYQQTPGQGLQFLFEYFSETQRNKGNFPGRFSGRQFSNSRSEMNVSTLELGDSALYLCASSLERVTTEAFFGQGTRLTVV.

This sequence joins TRBV10-3 and TRBJ2-7; 7 bases are a match to TRBD1. The V gene end was trimmed by 4 bases and the J gene end by 2 bases; junction bases not matched to a gene: 5. CDR3 size: 14 residues. Germline values: CDR1 ENHRY, CDR2 SYGVKD. The chain's CDR3 is CAISVSGTAYEQYF. The CDR3 DNA reads TGTGCCATCAGTGTCTCCGGGACAGCCTACGAGCAGTACTTC.

The V gene is TRBV2, the J gene TRBJ2-5, with TRBD2 matching 9 bases. The CDR3 runs 16 residues. In germline, CDR1 is SNHLY, CDR2 FYNNEI. V was clipped by 3 bases and J by 3 bases; unmatched bases: 8. The CDR3 DNA sequence: TGTGCCAGCAGTGATTATGTTCCTAGCGGGAAAGAGACCCAGTACTTC. Its protein is CASSDYVPSGKETQYF.

The rearrangement uses TRBV19 and TRBJ2-2; the D gene is possibly TRBD2 (6 bases). The CDR3 sequence is 14 residues long. CDR1 LNHDA and CDR2 SQIVND come from the germline V gene (reference sequence). The V gene lost 3 bases and the J gene lost 6 bases, with 11 bases spanning the gap. CDR3 nucleotide sequence: TGTGCCAGTAGTATGATCCGCGGGGCCGGGGAGCTGTTTTTT. Translating gives CASSMIRGAGELFF.

This clone appeared a single time. The chain has TRBV11-3 and TRBJ2-3, with TRBD1 matching 7 bases. The germline CDR1 and CDR2 sequences are SGHNT and YENEEA. Trimming removed 5 bases from V and 9 bases from J; junction bases left unmatched: 8. The CDR3 is 13 residues long. The CDR3 bases are TGTGCCAGCAGCACCCTAGGGGGCGGGACGCAGTATTTT. Its protein product is CASSTLGGGTQYF.

The chain couples TRBV6-5 to TRBJ2-5, with TRBD2 identical over 9 bases. Germline-derived CDR1 and CDR2 are MNHEY and SVGAGI. V trimming: 0 bases; J trimming: 5 bases; junction bases outside the gene matches: 7. This CDR3 spans 16 amino acids. The CDR3 spells CASSYSPRGGWETQYF. For the CDR3, the DNA is TGTGCCAGCAGTTACTCTCCGCGGGGGGGCTGGGAGACCCAGTACTTC.